This is a list of T cell receptor beta chains from one sample in a study of identical twins. MiXCR, applied by TCRdb to the 5' RACE reads, yields one record per CDR3 protein. Of hundreds of thousands of distinct CDR3 sequences in the sample, roughly 8% were seen once. This same sample was also taken into another study, of yellow fever vaccine responses in identical twins.

The sample was PBMCs. These receptors all come from a woman aged 18-29 years in good health. Each CDR3 is given with its conserved first and last residue. D genes are given only for firm matches.

cdr3_length: 15; d_call: -; j_call: TRBJ1-4; v_call: TRBV3-1; cdr3_aa: CASSQVVGNNEKLFF
cdr3_length: 15; d_call: -; j_call: TRBJ2-1; v_call: TRBV12-5; cdr3_aa: CASADRAISYNEQFF
cdr3_length: 15; d_call: TRBD1; j_call: TRBJ2-3; v_call: TRBV24-1; cdr3_aa: CATSDLSGGFDTQYF
cdr3_length: 15; d_call: TRBD2; j_call: TRBJ2-1; v_call: TRBV7-9; cdr3_aa: CASSMGLADYNEQFF
cdr3_length: 16; d_call: TRBD1; j_call: TRBJ2-3; v_call: TRBV18; cdr3_aa: CASSPREGGLADTQYF
cdr3_length: 15; d_call: TRBD1; j_call: TRBJ2-4; v_call: TRBV7-9; cdr3_aa: CASSSQTGDQNIQYF
cdr3_length: 15; d_call: TRBD2; j_call: TRBJ2-7; v_call: TRBV29-1; cdr3_aa: CSATTRTSGRGEQYF
cdr3_length: 17; d_call: TRBD2; j_call: TRBJ2-3; v_call: TRBV7-9; cdr3_aa: CASSFLAGGPDTDTQYF
cdr3_length: 13; d_call: -; j_call: TRBJ2-1; v_call: TRBV4-3; cdr3_aa: CASSRRRYNEQFF
cdr3_length: 17; d_call: TRBD1; j_call: TRBJ2-1; v_call: TRBV24-1; cdr3_aa: CATSDIGQGAPYNEQFF
cdr3_length: 14; d_call: TRBD1; j_call: TRBJ2-7; v_call: TRBV5-6; cdr3_aa: CASGSGTGYYEQYF
cdr3_length: 11; d_call: -; j_call: TRBJ1-4; v_call: TRBV28; cdr3_aa: CASGPKEKLFF
cdr3_length: 13; d_call: TRBD1; j_call: TRBJ2-7; v_call: TRBV7-9; cdr3_aa: CAISRDRGHEQYF
cdr3_length: 13; d_call: -; j_call: TRBJ2-5; v_call: TRBV3-1; cdr3_aa: CASSQRGMETQYF
cdr3_length: 17; d_call: TRBD2; j_call: TRBJ2-1; v_call: TRBV10-1; cdr3_aa: CASSLGLAGGLRNEQFF
cdr3_length: 16; d_call: TRBD2; j_call: TRBJ2-1; v_call: TRBV29-1; cdr3_aa: CSVEGTSGRRAIEQFF
cdr3_length: 14; d_call: -; j_call: TRBJ1-2; v_call: TRBV5-1; cdr3_aa: CASSTPRGGDGYTF
cdr3_length: 14; d_call: -; j_call: TRBJ2-5; v_call: TRBV5-1; cdr3_aa: CASGPGRNQETQYF
cdr3_length: 15; d_call: -; j_call: TRBJ2-7; v_call: TRBV21-1; cdr3_aa: CASSYPLAGGDEQYF
cdr3_length: 12; d_call: -; j_call: TRBJ2-1; v_call: TRBV7-3; cdr3_aa: CASSGTNNEQFF
cdr3_length: 19; d_call: TRBD1; j_call: TRBJ1-5; v_call: TRBV4-1; cdr3_aa: CASSQDLDGTGVSNQPQHF
cdr3_length: 16; d_call: TRBD2; j_call: TRBJ2-7; v_call: TRBV12-3/TRBV12-4; cdr3_aa: CASSPSGAGDSYEQYF
cdr3_length: 12; d_call: -; j_call: TRBJ2-7; v_call: TRBV3-1; cdr3_aa: CASSTPRGEQYF
cdr3_length: 17; d_call: TRBD2; j_call: TRBJ2-3; v_call: TRBV20-1; cdr3_aa: CSARVGDGTSFTDTQYF
cdr3_length: 15; d_call: TRBD2; j_call: TRBJ2-1; v_call: TRBV20-1; cdr3_aa: CSARGLAGVIYEQFF
cdr3_length: 14; d_call: TRBD1; j_call: TRBJ1-1; v_call: TRBV5-1; cdr3_aa: CASRGKTGSPEAFF
cdr3_length: 14; d_call: -; j_call: TRBJ2-2; v_call: TRBV2; cdr3_aa: CASRTTSSPGELFF